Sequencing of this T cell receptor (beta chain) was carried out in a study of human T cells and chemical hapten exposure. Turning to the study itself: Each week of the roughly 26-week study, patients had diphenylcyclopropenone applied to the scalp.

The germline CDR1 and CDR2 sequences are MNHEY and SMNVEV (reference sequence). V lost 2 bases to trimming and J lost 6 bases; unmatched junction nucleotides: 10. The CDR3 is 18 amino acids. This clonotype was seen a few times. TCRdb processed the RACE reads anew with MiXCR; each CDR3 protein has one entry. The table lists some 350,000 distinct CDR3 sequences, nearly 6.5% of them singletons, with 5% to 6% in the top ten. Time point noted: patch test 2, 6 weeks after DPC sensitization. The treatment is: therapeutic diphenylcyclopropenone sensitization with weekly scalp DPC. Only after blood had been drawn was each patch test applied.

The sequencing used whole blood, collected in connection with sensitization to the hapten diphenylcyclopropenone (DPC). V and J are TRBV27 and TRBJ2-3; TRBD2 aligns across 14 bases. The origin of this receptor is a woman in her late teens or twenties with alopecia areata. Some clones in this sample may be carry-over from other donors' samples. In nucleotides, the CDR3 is TGTGCCAGCAGTTTAGCCGGGACTAGCGGGGGCCGGGTGGATACGCAGTATTTT. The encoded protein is CASSLAGTSGGRVDTQYF.